The present TCR beta chain was sequenced within a study of shared clonotypes between healthy human individuals. Whole-study results and caveats: Clonotype sharing across four donors was observed for 4% to 6.5% of naive CD4 clonotypes.

The data were produced by immunoSEQ multiplex PCR, yet TCRdb's version contains in-frame clones alone and is incomplete. The sample shows about 2,200,000 clones, around 93% of them seen only once. Regarding this clone: Antigen unknown.

Germline lookup yields CDR1 MNHEY and CDR2 SMNVEV (reference sequence). Deletions cut 7 bases from V and 2 bases from J, with 18 bases between. CDR3 length: 15 residues. As defined, naive CD8 cells were CD45RO-negative and positively selected for CCR7, with terminally differentiated effector memory CD45RA+ cells excluded. The rearrangement uses TRBV27 and TRBJ2-7; no firm D call. What was sequenced was naive CD8+ T cells from PBMCs. The clonotype originates from a young man in good health. Some clones in this sample may be carry-over from other donors' samples. The DNA for the CDR3 is TGTGCCAGCACTCAATTAGCTGGCGTACCCTACGAGCAGTACTTC. Translation gives CASTQLAGVPYEQYF.